This T cell receptor (beta chain) is drawn from a study of PD-1 blockade in classical Hodgkin lymphoma. Study summary: Patients got intravenous nivolumab 3 mg/kg every 2 weeks.

Every patient relapsed after autologous stem cell transplantation, and brentuximab vedotin exposure varied. Findings and caveats of the study: Patients who responded completely had about the same baseline diversity as newly diagnosed patients.

TCRdb's copy holds only in-frame clones and misses some; the assay was immunoSEQ multiplex PCR. The sample includes about 59,000 clones, 90% of them seen just once. About this clone itself: Its antigen is unidentified.

The material sequenced was peripheral blood mononuclear cells (PBMCs), taken at baseline. The clonotype originates from a human donor with classical Hodgkin lymphoma.

This CDR3 reads CASSLWGPNSNQPQHF. The CDR3 DNA sequence: TGTGCCAGCAGCTTATGGGGACCTAATAGCAATCAGCCCCAGCATTTT. The rearrangement joins TRBV7-8 to TRBJ1-5; possible D gene TRBD1, 5 bases. This CDR3 is 16 amino acids long. CDR1 is SGHVS and CDR2 is FQNEAQ in the germline V gene. With 2 bases removed from V and 0 bases from J, the gap between germline ends came to 11 bases.